This TCR beta chain was observed in a study of T cells in Graves' hyperthyroidism and ophthalmopathy. Overall study: Peripheral blood collection took place at initial diagnosis, before any treatment.

The CDR3 is 15 amino acids. Germline V gene lookup returns CDR1 LNHDA and CDR2 SQIVND (reference sequence). The junction had 2 bases not matched to a gene; V was cut back by 7 bases and J by 0 bases. Study-level points and caveats: Classification by a 13 V-J model distinguished ophthalmopathy from stable hyperthyroidism.

Duration under 3 months, a NOSPECS grade of at least 4, and a Clinical Activity Score of at least 3 characterized the ophthalmopathy patients. Amplified regions were TCR beta CDR3 sequences from RNA transcripts. The study used the HTBI primer set for a first-round RT-PCR of the TCR CDR3. Each CDR3 protein is one row after TCRdb ran MiXCR on the multiplex PCR reads. The sample carries some 350,000 distinct CDR3 sequences, around 15% recorded once. Comments on this clonotype: Its antigen is still unknown.

The rearrangement uses TRBV19 and TRBJ2-3; 12 nucleotides line up with TRBD2. This TCR came from a woman in her sixties with Graves' ophthalmopathy. Sequenced: blood. Written as DNA, the CDR3 is TGTGCCAGTACTAGCGGGAGGGCGAGCACAGATACGCAGTATTTT. Protein sequence: CASTSGRASTDTQYF.